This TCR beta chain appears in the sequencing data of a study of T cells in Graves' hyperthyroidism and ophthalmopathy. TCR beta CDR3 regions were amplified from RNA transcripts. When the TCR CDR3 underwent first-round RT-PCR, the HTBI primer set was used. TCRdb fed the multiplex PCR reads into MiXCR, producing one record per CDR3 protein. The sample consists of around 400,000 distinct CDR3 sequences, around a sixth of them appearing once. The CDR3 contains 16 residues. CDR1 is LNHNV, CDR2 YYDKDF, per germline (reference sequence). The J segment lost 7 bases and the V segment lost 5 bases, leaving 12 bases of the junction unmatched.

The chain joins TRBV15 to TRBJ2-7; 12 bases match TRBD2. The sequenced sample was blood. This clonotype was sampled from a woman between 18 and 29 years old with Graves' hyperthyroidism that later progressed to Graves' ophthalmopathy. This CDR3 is CATSGGASGRAGEQYF. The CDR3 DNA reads TGTGCCACCAGCGGCGGGGCTAGCGGGAGGGCAGGGGAGCAGTACTTC.